This TCR beta chain was found in a study of vaccination effects on CD4 cells after COVID-19. Sequenced by immunoSEQ multiplex PCR; TCRdb stores in-frame clones only, minus some. The table records 29,000 or so clones, roughly 74% of them present only once. This clone was detected only a few times. Its specificity is unknown. Before any sequencing was done, the ViraFEST assay used viral peptide pools to expand antigen-specific CD4+ T cells. Isolation of CD4+ T cells took place after about 10 days of culture. Participants got two doses of BNT162b2 or mRNA-1273 vaccine. Germline lookup yields CDR1 MNHNS and CDR2 SASEGT. This CDR3 comprises 18 residues. Trimming at V came to 2 bases and at J to 3 bases, leaving 15 bases not matched to a gene.

This receptor was taken from a human donor who received a COVID-19 vaccine. Specimen: CD4+ T cells from PBMCs cultured with HCoV-OC43 spike peptides, collected after COVID-19 vaccination. Subset indicated: HCoV-OC43 spike overlapping peptide pool stimulation. This chain connects TRBV6-1 to TRBJ2-7; 8 bases map to TRBD1. The CDR3 sequence is CASSESLQGQVRVYEQYF. The CDR3 DNA reads as TGTGCCAGCAGTGAATCTCTCCAGGGACAGGTTCGAGTCTACGAGCAGTACTTC.